This T cell receptor (beta chain) was sequenced in a study of somatic mutations in cytotoxic T cells in rheumatoid arthritis. The germline CDR1 and CDR2 sequences are MGHRA and YSYEKL. V lost 4 bases, J lost 10 bases, and 20 bases lay in between. The CDR3 is made up of 16 amino acids. Assay: immunoSEQ multiplex PCR; the TCRdb copy retains only in-frame clones and omits some. The sample has fewer than 15,000 clones, 55% to 85% seen once. The source material was CD8+ T cells sorted from blood. The sequence derives from an adult with rheumatoid arthritis. V gene TRBV4-1 combines with J gene TRBJ1-6; D not certain. The CDR3 reads CASSPFMDSGYSPLHF. In DNA, the CDR3 is TGCGCCAGCAGCCCATTTATGGACTCTGGCTACTCACCCCTCCACTTT.